This is a list of T cell receptor beta chains from one sample in a study of cytomegalovirus exposure and HLA in healthy donors. Only in-frame clones appear in the TCRdb table, and some are missing; sequencing was by immunoSEQ multiplex PCR. The sample carries some 130,000 clones, roughly four fifths recorded once. Sequencing input: PBMCs. The receptors were gathered from a male donor in good health and CMV-seronegative. Both conserved end residues are part of each CDR3. The D gene is left open where the match is weak. Clone size is shown for a subset of rows, as once, few, many or a class of expanded clone.

d_call: .; cdr3_length: 15; clone_size: .; j_call: TRBJ1-6; v_call: TRBV5-6; cdr3_aa: CASSLSSPIIHPLHF; cdr3_nt: TGTGCCAGCAGCTTGAGTTCTCCTATAATTCACCCCCTCCACTTT
d_call: TRBD2; cdr3_length: 15; clone_size: .; j_call: TRBJ2-1; v_call: TRBV5-1; cdr3_aa: CASREAGGTGNEQFF; cdr3_nt: TGCGCCAGCAGAGAAGCGGGGGGGACGGGGAATGAGCAGTTCTTC
d_call: TRBD2; cdr3_length: 16; clone_size: .; j_call: TRBJ2-1; v_call: TRBV27; cdr3_aa: CASRRTSGRTYNEQFF; cdr3_nt: TGTGCCAGCAGGCGGACTAGCGGGAGGACCTACAATGAGCAGTTCTTC
d_call: .; cdr3_length: 14; clone_size: .; j_call: TRBJ1-1; v_call: TRBV6-5; cdr3_aa: CASSSWTENTEAFF; cdr3_nt: TGTGCCAGCAGTTCCTGGACAGAGAACACTGAAGCTTTCTTT
d_call: TRBD2; cdr3_length: 17; clone_size: .; j_call: TRBJ2-1; v_call: TRBV5-6; cdr3_aa: CASSLGTSGRSYNEQFF; cdr3_nt: TGTGCCAGCAGCTTGGGGACTAGCGGGAGGTCCTACAATGAGCAGTTCTTC
d_call: .; cdr3_length: 13; clone_size: .; j_call: TRBJ1-2; v_call: TRBV2; cdr3_aa: CASTRVPNYGYTF; cdr3_nt: TGTGCCAGCACCAGGGTCCCCAACTATGGCTACACCTTC
d_call: .; cdr3_length: 12; clone_size: .; j_call: TRBJ2-1; v_call: TRBV14; cdr3_aa: CASSQGQKKQFF; cdr3_nt: TGTGCCAGCAGCCAAGGACAGAAGAAGCAGTTCTTC
d_call: TRBD1; cdr3_length: 13; clone_size: .; j_call: TRBJ2-7; v_call: TRBV7-2; cdr3_aa: CASSGTGRNEQYF; cdr3_nt: TGTGCCAGCAGCGGGACAGGGAGGAACGAGCAGTACTTC
d_call: .; cdr3_length: 15; clone_size: .; j_call: TRBJ1-5; v_call: TRBV28; cdr3_aa: CASMLPGAANQPQHF; cdr3_nt: TGTGCCAGCATGCTCCCAGGGGCTGCCAATCAGCCCCAGCATTTT
d_call: .; cdr3_length: 14; clone_size: .; j_call: TRBJ2-7; v_call: TRBV5-1; cdr3_aa: CASSVNRGGYEQYF; cdr3_nt: TGCGCCAGCAGCGTGAACAGGGGAGGTTACGAGCAGTACTTC
d_call: TRBD1; cdr3_length: 19; clone_size: .; j_call: TRBJ1-2; v_call: TRBV9; cdr3_aa: CASSAKKSGTGGRHYGYTF; cdr3_nt: TGTGCCAGCAGCGCAAAGAAGTCCGGGACAGGGGGTCGGCACTATGGCTACACCTTC
d_call: TRBD1; cdr3_length: 15; clone_size: .; j_call: TRBJ1-1; v_call: TRBV7-9; cdr3_aa: CASSLPGQENTEAFF; cdr3_nt: TGTGCCAGCAGCTTACCAGGACAGGAGAACACTGAAGCTTTCTTT
d_call: TRBD2; cdr3_length: 15; clone_size: .; j_call: TRBJ2-5; v_call: TRBV6-5; cdr3_aa: CATRPQAGVQETQYF; cdr3_nt: TGTGCCACACGGCCGCAGGCGGGGGTCCAAGAGACCCAGTACTTC
d_call: TRBD2; cdr3_length: 16; clone_size: once; j_call: TRBJ2-4; v_call: TRBV10-3; cdr3_aa: CAISETGGGFGNIQYF; cdr3_nt: TGTGCCATCAGTGAAACGGGGGGAGGGTTCGGAAACATTCAGTACTTC
d_call: TRBD1; cdr3_length: 15; clone_size: few; j_call: TRBJ1-2; v_call: TRBV7-8; cdr3_aa: CASSLVDRGGYGYTF; cdr3_nt: TGTGCCAGCAGCTTAGTTGACAGGGGTGGTTATGGCTACACCTTC
d_call: .; cdr3_length: 16; clone_size: .; j_call: TRBJ1-6; v_call: TRBV19; cdr3_aa: CACSMRAKAYNSPLHF; cdr3_nt: TGTGCCTGCTCGATGAGGGCTAAGGCCTATAATTCACCCCTCCACTTT
d_call: TRBD1; cdr3_length: 15; clone_size: .; j_call: TRBJ1-3; v_call: TRBV19; cdr3_aa: CASVPDRALSTTIYF; cdr3_nt: TGTGCCAGTGTTCCGGACAGGGCCCTTTCGACGACCATATATTTT
d_call: .; cdr3_length: 15; clone_size: .; j_call: TRBJ1-1; v_call: TRBV5-1; cdr3_aa: CASSLGWAPNTEAFF; cdr3_nt: TGCGCCAGCAGCTTGGGCTGGGCACCGAACACTGAAGCTTTCTTT
d_call: .; cdr3_length: 12; clone_size: few; j_call: TRBJ2-1; v_call: TRBV7-3; cdr3_aa: CASSSQGNEQFF; cdr3_nt: TGTGCCAGCAGCTCTCAGGGGAATGAGCAGTTCTTC
d_call: TRBD2; cdr3_length: 13; clone_size: .; j_call: TRBJ2-3; v_call: TRBV29-1; cdr3_aa: CSVEGGGGVTQYF; cdr3_nt: TGCAGCGTTGAGGGCGGGGGGGGTGTTACGCAGTATTTT
d_call: .; cdr3_length: 16; clone_size: .; j_call: TRBJ2-5; v_call: TRBV7-2; cdr3_aa: CASSLAQGTPEETQYF; cdr3_nt: TGTGCCAGCAGCTTAGCGCAGGGGACCCCGGAAGAGACCCAGTACTTC
d_call: .; cdr3_length: 13; clone_size: .; j_call: TRBJ2-7; v_call: TRBV11-2; cdr3_aa: CASSLGVGTEQYF; cdr3_nt: TGTGCCAGCAGCTTAGGGGTGGGGACAGAGCAGTACTTC
d_call: .; cdr3_length: 11; clone_size: .; j_call: TRBJ1-2; v_call: TRBV29-1; cdr3_aa: CSVELVTGYTF; cdr3_nt: TGCAGCGTCGAGCTGGTAACTGGCTACACCTTC
d_call: TRBD1; cdr3_length: 12; clone_size: .; j_call: TRBJ2-7; v_call: TRBV30; cdr3_aa: CAWSPTGAEQYF; cdr3_nt: TGTGCCTGGAGTCCTACAGGGGCCGAGCAGTACTTC